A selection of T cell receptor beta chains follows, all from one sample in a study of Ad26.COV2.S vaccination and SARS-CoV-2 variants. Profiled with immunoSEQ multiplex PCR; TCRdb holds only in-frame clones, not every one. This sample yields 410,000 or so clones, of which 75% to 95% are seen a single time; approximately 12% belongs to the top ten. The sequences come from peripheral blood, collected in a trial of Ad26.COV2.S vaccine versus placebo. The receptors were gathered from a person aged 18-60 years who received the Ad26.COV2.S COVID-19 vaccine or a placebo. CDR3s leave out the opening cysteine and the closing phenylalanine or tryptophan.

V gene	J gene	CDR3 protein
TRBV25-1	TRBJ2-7	ASTKGGTGVAYEQY
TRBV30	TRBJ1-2	AWSLQTGPHT
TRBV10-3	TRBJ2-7	AINPSGSYEQY
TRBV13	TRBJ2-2	ASSLGYAGELF
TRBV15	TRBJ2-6	ATSRLAGSSGANVLT
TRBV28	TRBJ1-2	ASSFGTGLLGY
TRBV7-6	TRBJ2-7	ASSSERSPEYEQY
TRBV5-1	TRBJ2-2	ASSLGDRDTGELF
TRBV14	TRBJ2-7	ASSQGLGLAGGY
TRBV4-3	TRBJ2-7	ASSSGTGVSYEQY
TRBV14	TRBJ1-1	ASSPQGGVNTEAF
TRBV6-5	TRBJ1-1	ASSYWENTEAF
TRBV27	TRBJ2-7	ASRGTSYEQY
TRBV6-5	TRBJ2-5	ASSRSSGSNFQY
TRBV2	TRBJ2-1	ASRGAGTGAYNEQF
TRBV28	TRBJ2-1	ASSLYRGDEQF
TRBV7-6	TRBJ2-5	ASSIRTEYQETQY
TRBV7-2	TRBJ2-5	ASRLDGETQY
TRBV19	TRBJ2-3	ASRKREGADTQY
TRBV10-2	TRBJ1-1	ASSEAQGTEAF
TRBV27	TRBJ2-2	ASSRQGNTGELF
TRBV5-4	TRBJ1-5	ASSLNGGDRNQPQH
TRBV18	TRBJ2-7	ASSPPGTSGFEQY
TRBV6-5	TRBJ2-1	ASSQTSGRAWEQF
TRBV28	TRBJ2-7	ASSSYRYEQY
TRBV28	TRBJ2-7	ASSPISRSSYEQY
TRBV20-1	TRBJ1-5	SASQGEQPQH
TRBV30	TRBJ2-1	AWRSKGEGYNEQF
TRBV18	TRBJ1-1	ASSPDGGNTEAF
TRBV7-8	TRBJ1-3	ASSVYQGVPTIY
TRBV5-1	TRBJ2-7	ASSLGPTYEQY
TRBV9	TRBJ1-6	ASSVEGQGDSPLH
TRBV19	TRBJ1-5	ASRMGVTSQPQH
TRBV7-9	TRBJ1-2	ASSLEYGYT
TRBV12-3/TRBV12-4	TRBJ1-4	ASSPASRDKLF
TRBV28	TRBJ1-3	ASSLSGISGNTIY
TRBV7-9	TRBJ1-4	ASSPGRVNEKLF
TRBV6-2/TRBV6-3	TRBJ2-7	ASSSAGGAGYEQY
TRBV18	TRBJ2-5	ASSPTPGETQY
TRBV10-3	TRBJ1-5	AISESRQGKNQPQH
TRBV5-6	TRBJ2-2	ASSLVGVRTGELF
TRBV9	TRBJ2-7	ASSVGGAPAWEQY
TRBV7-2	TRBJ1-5	ASSLTSGVNQPQH
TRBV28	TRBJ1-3	ASSSPGHPFSGNTIY
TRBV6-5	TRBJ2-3	ASSYDRNLDTQY
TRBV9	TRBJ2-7	ASSPDGPGYEQY
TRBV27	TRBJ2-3	ASSSIGLAGGTDTQY
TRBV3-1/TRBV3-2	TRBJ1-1	ASRDYGSNTEAF
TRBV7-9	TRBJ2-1	ASSQASGSYNEQF
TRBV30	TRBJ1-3	AWTPSSSGNTIY
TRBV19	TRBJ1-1	ASSIVGGATEAF
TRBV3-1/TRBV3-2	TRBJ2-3	ASSHTGQGDTQY
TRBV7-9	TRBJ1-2	ASSGGRDRGEDFGYT
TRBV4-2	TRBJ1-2	ASSQEGAAGRSGYT
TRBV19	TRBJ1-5	ASSIAGQPQH